This TCR beta chain was sequenced during a study of cytomegalovirus exposure and HLA in healthy donors. Study-wide findings and caveats: Sequence variants that were highly shared formed a cluster that was likely a sequencing artifact. Researchers left out some V segments, among them TRBV6-2 and TRBV6-3, as indistinguishable. As a later analysis revealed, most CMV-associated TCR beta chains appeared HLA-restricted.

Turning to this clone: What it recognizes is unknown.

The CDR3 has 15 residues. Germline CDR1 reads SEHNR; CDR2 reads FQNEAQ (reference sequence). V was cut by 4 bases and J by 5 bases, with 15 bases left in between. The PCR ran on 60 Vbeta and 13 Jbeta primers. As handled by the study authors: Unique TCR beta chains numbered approximately 80 million in a later analysis, with roughly 11 million shared. Generated by immunoSEQ multiplex PCR, the TCRdb table keeps only in-frame clones and is missing some. The V and J calls and clone size were taken over from that table, and D and trimming were inferred from the DNA. The data show about 150,000 clones, about three quarters seen once.

The specimen sequenced was PBMCs. The chain is built from TRBV7-9 and TRBJ2-1; the D gene is possibly TRBD2 (5 bases). The sequence was obtained from a male donor in good health and CMV-seronegative. The CDR3 sequence is CASSSPGSQHNEQFF. CDR3 DNA sequence: TGTGCCAGCAGCTCACCGGGATCCCAACACAATGAGCAGTTCTTC.